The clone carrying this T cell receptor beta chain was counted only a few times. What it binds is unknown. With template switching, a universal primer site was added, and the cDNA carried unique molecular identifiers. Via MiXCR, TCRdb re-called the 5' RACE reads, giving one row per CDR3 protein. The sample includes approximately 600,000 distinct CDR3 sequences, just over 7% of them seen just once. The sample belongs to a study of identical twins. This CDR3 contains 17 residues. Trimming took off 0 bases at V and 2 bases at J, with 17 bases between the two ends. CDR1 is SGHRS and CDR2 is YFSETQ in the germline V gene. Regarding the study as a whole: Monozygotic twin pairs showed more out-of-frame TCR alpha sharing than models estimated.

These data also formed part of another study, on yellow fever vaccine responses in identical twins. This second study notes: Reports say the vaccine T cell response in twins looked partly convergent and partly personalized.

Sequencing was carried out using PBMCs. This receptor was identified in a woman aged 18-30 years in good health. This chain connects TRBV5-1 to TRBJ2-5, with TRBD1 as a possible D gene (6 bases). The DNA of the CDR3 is TGCGCCAGCAGCTTGGAACCCTCGGGACACCTTCAAGAGACCCAGTACTTC. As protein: CASSLEPSGHLQETQYF.